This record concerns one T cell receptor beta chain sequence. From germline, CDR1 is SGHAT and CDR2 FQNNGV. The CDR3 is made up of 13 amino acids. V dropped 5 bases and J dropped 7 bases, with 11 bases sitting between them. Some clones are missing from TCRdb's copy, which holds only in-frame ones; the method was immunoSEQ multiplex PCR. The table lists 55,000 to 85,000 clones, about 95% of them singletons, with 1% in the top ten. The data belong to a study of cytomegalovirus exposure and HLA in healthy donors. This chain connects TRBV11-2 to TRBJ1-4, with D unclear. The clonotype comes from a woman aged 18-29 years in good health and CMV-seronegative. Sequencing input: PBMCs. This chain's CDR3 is CASSPFAGEKLFF. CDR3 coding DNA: TGTGCCAGCAGCCCGTTCGCGGGTGAAAAACTGTTTTTT.